The entry that follows covers one TCR beta chain sequence. Its antigen is not known. The CDR3 sequence is 13 residues long. V lost 1 base, J lost 8 bases, and 1 base stayed unmatched. Germline assignment: CDR1 LNHNV and CDR2 YYDKDF (reference sequence). These data belong to a study of beta chain features in type 1 diabetes. Overall study findings and caveats: Healthy donors had naive, central memory and Treg TCRB repertoires that appeared less similar than those seen among patients.

The entirety of the isolated RNA underwent reverse transcription, so expressed TCRB transcripts were sequenced. Libraries were prepared by immunoSEQ multiplex PCR; TCRdb keeps only in-frame clonotypes and omits some of them. Among 600,000 to 650,000 clones listed, 15% to 18% were seen once. The source is a man between 18 and 29 years old in good health. The chain recombines TRBV15 with TRBJ1-4, with 7 bases lining up with TRBD1. The sample taken for sequencing was naive CD4+ T cells from blood. CDR3 coding DNA: TGTGCCACCAGCAGAGTCAGGGGGGAAAAACTGTTTTTT. It specifies CATSRVRGEKLFF. Filled out from reference TRBV15 and TRBJ1-4, the complete variable domain reads DAMVIQNPRYQVTQFGKPVTLSCSQTLNHNVMYWYQQKSSQAPKLLFHYYDKDFNNEADTPDNFQSRRPNTSFCFLDIRSPGLGDTAMYLCATSRVRGEKLFFGSGTQLSVL.